These 16 T cell receptor beta chains came from one sample sequenced in a study of T cell responses to AZD1222 COVID-19 vaccine (dated by TCRdb to the early 2020s). Taken with the paper, the label for time point translates to: baseline before first vaccination. Library preparation used the immunoSEQ multiplex PCR assay. TCRdb stores this immuneACCESS table with in-frame sequences only. Part of the clones is absent; in the studies checked, under half of the shortfall reflects unresolved V genes, and no reason is known for the rest. The table for this sample lists fewer than 150,000 clones; about nine tenths of them were counted only once. The biggest ten clones account for under 6.5% of the sample. Here the sequenced sample was peripheral blood, taken on day 0 of AZD1222 vaccination. The receptors were sampled from an adult in good health.

The chain links TRBV6-6 to TRBJ2-5; D remains unclear. Deletions cut 6 bases from V and 1 base from J, with 15 bases between. The length of the CDR3 is 15 residues. The germline V gene has CDR1 MNHNY and CDR2 SVGAGI (reference sequence). CDR3: CASSNELTTQETQYF. DNA for the CDR3: TGTGCCAGCAGCAACGAACTTACTACCCAAGAGACCCAGTACTTC.

J is TRBJ2-1 and V is TRBV6-5; the match to TRBD2 covers 7 bases. Germline CDR1 is MNHEY and CDR2 is SVGAGI. The trim removed 2 bases at V and 8 bases at J, leaving 6 bases unmatched. This CDR3 has 14 amino acids. CDR3 sequence reads: CASSYRDTSDEQFF. For the CDR3, the DNA is TGTGCCAGCAGTTACCGAGATACTAGCGATGAGCAGTTCTTC.

The chain recombines TRBV6-5 with TRBJ1-1; D might be TRBD1 (5 bases). The V gene lost 0 bases and the J gene lost 5 bases, with 7 bases spanning the gap. The CDR3 has 13 residues. From germline, CDR1 is MNHEY and CDR2 SVGAGI. The CDR3 reads CASSYSKGTEAFF. CDR3 nucleotides: TGTGCCAGCAGTTACTCGAAGGGGACTGAAGCTTTCTTT.

CDR3 region: CASSLLRQGSRGYTF. In nucleotides, the CDR3 is TGTGCCAGCAGCTTATTACGACAGGGGAGTCGCGGCTACACCTTC. The chain is built from TRBV11-2 and TRBJ1-2; TRBD1 matches at 8 bases. CDR3 length equals 15 residues. The germline gives CDR1 SGHAT, CDR2 FQNNGV. V gave up 2 bases and J gave up 8 bases; unmatched junction bases: 10.

This clone was observed a handful of times. The gene calls are TRBV7-8 and TRBJ2-7, with TRBD2 identical over 8 bases. V lost 2 bases and J lost 0; bases outside the gene matches: 3. The length of the CDR3 is 15 residues. Germline V gene lookup returns CDR1 SGHVS and CDR2 FQNEAQ. Here the CDR3 DNA reads TGTGCCAGCAGCTTAAAAGCGGGGGCCTCCTACGAGCAGTACTTC. The encoded protein is CASSLKAGASYEQYF.

The rearrangement uses TRBV29-1 and TRBJ1-2; 7 bases agree with TRBD1. There are 11 residues in the CDR3. With 6 bases clipped from V and 6 bases from J, the junction kept 4 bases outside the gene matches. Looked up from germline, CDR1 is SQVTM and CDR2 is ANQGSEA. The CDR3 DNA reads as TGCAGCGTCGGGACAGCCAATGGCTACACCTTC. Translated: CSVGTANGYTF.

The gene calls are TRBV20-1 and TRBJ2-7; D is unclear. The CDR3 loop spans 14 amino acids. V shed 4 bases and J shed 3 bases, with 16 bases lying between them. Germline loops: CDR1 DFQATT, CDR2 SNEGSKA (reference sequence). CDR3 region: CSAIEASSNYEQYF. The CDR3 nucleotides are TGCAGTGCTATTGAGGCCAGTTCTAACTACGAGCAGTACTTC.

The V call is TRBV2, the J call TRBJ2-1; unclear D gene. CDR3 length: 15 residues. Trimming took 6 bases from V and 2 from J, leaving 14 bases between them. Per the germline V gene, CDR1 is SNHLY and CDR2 is FYNNEI. The CDR3 DNA reads as TGTGCCAGCAGGCCCGCGACATCGCCCTACAATGAGCAGTTCTTC. Protein sequence: CASRPATSPYNEQFF.

This chain connects TRBV15 to TRBJ2-4; the D gene is possibly TRBD1 (5 bases). The CDR3 contains 15 residues. CDR1 is LNHNV and CDR2 is YYDKDF in the germline V gene (reference sequence). Trimming took 0 bases from V and 4 from J, leaving 10 bases between them. Here the CDR3 reads CATSRDSRDKNIQYF. CDR3 coding DNA: TGTGCCACCAGCAGAGATAGCAGGGATAAAAACATTCAGTACTTC.

The chain carries TRBV27 and TRBJ2-3; D not certain. The CDR3 contains 12 residues. Germline V gene sequence: CDR1 MNHEY, CDR2 SMNVEV (reference sequence). The V and J ends lost 2 bases and 4 bases respectively, with 4 bases between them. The CDR3 DNA sequence: TGTGCCAGCAGTTTAAGTTCAGATACGCAGTATTTT. Translating it yields CASSLSSDTQYF.

J is TRBJ1-2 and V is TRBV5-1, with unresolved D. This CDR3 has 15 residues. V lost 2 bases and J 0 bases, leaving 11 bases between the germline ends. Looked up from germline, CDR1 is SGHRS and CDR2 is YFSETQ. The CDR3 region has the DNA TGCGCCAGCAGCTTATCAGGCGAAACTAACTATGGCTACACCTTC. Encoded protein: CASSLSGETNYGYTF.

The J gene is TRBJ2-3, the V gene TRBV19; TRBD2 is a possible D gene (7 bases). Trimming shortened V by 3 bases and J by 4 bases, and 14 bases separated the two germline ends. Looked up from germline, CDR1 is LNHDA and CDR2 is SQIVND (reference sequence). This CDR3 has 15 residues. The CDR3 DNA is TGTGCCAGTAGTATTGGGGGGGCGTTGGCAGATACGCAGTATTTT. Its protein product is CASSIGGALADTQYF.

V and J are TRBV20-1 and TRBJ1-3; 8 bases map to TRBD1. The CDR3 is 13 residues long. Germline trimming cut 3 bases from V and 8 bases from J; bases unmatched to any gene: 6. Germline CDR1 and CDR2: DFQATT and SNEGSKA (reference sequence). CDR3 amino acids: CSASGQGADTIYF. CDR3 in DNA: TGCAGTGCTAGTGGGCAGGGGGCGGACACCATATATTTT.

The chain links TRBV4-2 to TRBJ1-3; 8 bases are shared with TRBD1. This CDR3 contains 14 residues. Germline CDR1 is LGHNA and CDR2 is YNFKEQ. Germline trimming cut 2 bases from V and 9 bases from J; bases unmatched to any gene: 6. CDR3 sequence: CASSQSGQGVTIYF. DNA for the CDR3: TGTGCCAGCAGCCAAAGCGGACAGGGAGTCACCATATATTTT.

The genes are TRBV5-4 and TRBJ1-6; D not certain. From germline, CDR1 is SGHNT and CDR2 YYREEE (reference sequence). Trimming stripped 0 bases from V and 10 bases from J, with 5 bases between. CDR3 length equals 12 residues. The CDR3 sequence: CASSLDESPLHF. In DNA, the CDR3 is TGTGCCAGCAGCTTGGATGAATCACCCCTCCACTTT.

This clone showed up just once. The chain has TRBV11-2 and TRBJ2-3; unclear D gene. Deletions cut 3 bases from V and 6 bases from J, with 7 bases between. This CDR3 spans 12 amino acids. The V gene's germline CDR1 is SGHAT and CDR2 FQNNGV. CDR3 loop: CASSFVSDTQYF. For the CDR3, the DNA is TGTGCCAGCAGCTTTGTTAGTGATACGCAGTATTTT.